One and the same sample provided the 11 T cell receptor beta chains below, sequenced in a study of T cells in Graves' hyperthyroidism and ophthalmopathy. RNA transcripts yielded amplified TCR beta CDR3 regions. The HTBI set primed first-round TCR CDR3 RT-PCR. TCRdb re-analysed the multiplex PCR reads in MiXCR, keeping a single row per CDR3 protein. Altogether nearly 600,000 distinct CDR3 sequences are present, roughly 13% being singletons, with the ten largest covering roughly 5.5%. The specimen sequenced was blood. Receptors originate from a woman aged 30 to 39 with Graves' hyperthyroidism that later progressed to Graves' ophthalmopathy.

This clonotype was counted at least ten times. The chain recombines TRBV5-1 with TRBJ2-7; 13 bases align to TRBD2. V lost 3 bases, J lost 6 bases, and 3 bases stayed unmatched. This CDR3 has 14 amino acids. Looked up from germline, CDR1 is SGHRS and CDR2 is YFSETQ. The CDR3 sequence: CASSSGLAGFEQYF. The DNA of the CDR3 is TGCGCCAGCAGCTCGGGACTAGCGGGATTCGAGCAGTACTTC.

This chain uses TRBV20-1 with TRBJ2-3; 8 nucleotides line up with TRBD2. This CDR3 comprises 15 residues. CDR1 DFQATT and CDR2 SNEGSKA come from the germline V gene (reference sequence). J gave up 4 bases and V 0 bases, and 6 bases lay outside the gene matches. DNA of the CDR3: TGCAGTGCTAGAGATGGCAGCGGGAGCGCAGATACGCAGTATTTT. This encodes CSARDGSGSADTQYF.

V and J are TRBV28 and TRBJ2-3; tentatively, D is TRBD1 (5 bases). V was cut by 9 bases and J by 1 base, with 17 bases left in between. Germline V gives CDR1 MDHEN, CDR2 SYDVKM. The CDR3 consists of 15 residues. CDR3 sequence reads: CASYTWGRGTDTQYF. The CDR3 DNA reads TGTGCCAGTTACACATGGGGCAGGGGCACAGATACGCAGTATTTT.

This clonotype was detected many times. The chain couples TRBV18 to TRBJ2-3; 7 positions agree with TRBD2. The germline CDR1 and CDR2 sequences are KGHSH and LQKENI. J gave up 3 bases and V 3 bases, and 3 bases lay outside the gene matches. CDR3 size: 14 residues. DNA for the CDR3: TGTGCCAGCTCACCGACGCGGGAGACAGATACGCAGTATTTT. Translated, it gives CASSPTRETDTQYF. Using reference TRBV18 and TRBJ2-3 for the parts outside the CDR3, the full variable domain is NAGVMQNPRHLVRRRGQEARLRCSPMKGHSHVYWYRQLPEEGLKFMVYLQKENIIDESGMPKERFSAEFPKEGPSILRIQQVVRGDSAAYFCASSPTRETDTQYFGPGTRLTVL.

This clonotype was recorded a few times. The rearrangement joins TRBV7-3 to TRBJ2-1; 14 nucleotides agree with TRBD2. Trimming took 4 bases from V and 0 from J; bases not matched to a gene: 5. The CDR3 is 18 amino acids. Germline-derived CDR1 and CDR2 are SGHTA and FQGTGA. CDR3 sequence reads: CASSSGLAGGSSYNEQFF. DNA of the CDR3: TGTGCCAGCAGCTCCGGACTAGCGGGAGGAAGCTCCTACAATGAGCAGTTCTTC.

This clonotype was seen many times. CDR3 DNA: TGCAGTGCGAGGGTTAGCGGGAGAAATGAGCAGTTCTTC. Its protein is CSARVSGRNEQFF. This chain uses TRBV20-1 with TRBJ2-1; 9 bases are shared with TRBD2. The CDR3 has 13 amino acids. Per the germline V gene, CDR1 is DFQATT and CDR2 is SNEGSKA (reference sequence). V lost 6 bases, J lost 7 bases, and 7 bases stayed unmatched.

This clonotype was seen ten or more times. The chain has TRBV18 and TRBJ2-1, with TRBD1 matching 7 bases. This CDR3 comprises 15 residues. Unmatched junction bases numbered 5, after V lost 4 bases and J lost 2 bases. CDR1 and CDR2 (germline): KGHSH, LQKENI. CDR3 coding DNA: TGTGCCAGCTCACGTCCCGGGACAGCCTACAATGAGCAGTTCTTC. This gives the protein CASSRPGTAYNEQFF.

This chain links TRBV28 with TRBJ2-1; 9 positions match TRBD2. The CDR3 spans 16 residues. Germline V CDR1 and CDR2: MDHEN, SYDVKM. V was clipped by 3 bases and J by 1 base; unmatched bases: 4. CDR3 protein: CASSLGGRASYNEQFF. CDR3 in DNA: TGTGCCAGCAGTTTGGGCGGGAGGGCGTCCTACAATGAGCAGTTCTTC.

J is TRBJ2-7 and V is TRBV25-1; D is perhaps TRBD1 or TRBD2 (6 bases each). V lost 5 bases and J 3 bases, leaving 23 bases between the germline ends. The germline V gene has CDR1 MGHDK and CDR2 SYGVNS. The CDR3 is 17 amino acids. CDR3: CASSTPGKGGRNYEQYF. The CDR3 bases are TGTGCCAGCAGTACTCCAGGGAAGGGGGGACGGAACTACGAGCAGTACTTC.

The table lists this clonotype with many counts. The genes are TRBV2 and TRBJ1-4; D might be TRBD1 (5 bases). Germline V gives CDR1 SNHLY, CDR2 FYNNEI. The CDR3 extends over 13 amino acids. V was cut by 8 bases and J by 5 bases, with 12 bases left in between. The CDR3 loop reads CASAGLKNEKLFF. Here the CDR3 DNA reads TGTGCCAGCGCGGGACTTAAAAATGAAAAACTGTTTTTT.

This clonotype was counted at least ten times. The rearrangement links TRBV28 to TRBJ1-6; 7 nucleotides line up with TRBD1. Trimming at V came to 6 bases and at J to 9 bases, leaving 14 bases not matched to a gene. Germline CDR1 is MDHEN and CDR2 is SYDVKM. This CDR3 has 16 residues. CDR3 in DNA: TGTGCCAGCAGCTCACATTCCGGGACAGCCACTTCACCCCTCCACTTT. This encodes CASSSHSGTATSPLHF.